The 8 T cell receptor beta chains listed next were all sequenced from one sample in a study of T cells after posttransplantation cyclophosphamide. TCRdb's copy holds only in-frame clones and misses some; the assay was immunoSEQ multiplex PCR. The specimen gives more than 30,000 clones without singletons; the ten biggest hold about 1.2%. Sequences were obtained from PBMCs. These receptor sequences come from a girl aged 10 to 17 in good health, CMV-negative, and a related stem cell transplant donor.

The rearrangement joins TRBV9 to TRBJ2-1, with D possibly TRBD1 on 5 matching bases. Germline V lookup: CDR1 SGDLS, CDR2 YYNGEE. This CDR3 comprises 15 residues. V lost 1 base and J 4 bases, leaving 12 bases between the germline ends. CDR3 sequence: CASSVRGREYNEQFF. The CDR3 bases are TGTGCCAGCAGCGTAAGGGGCAGGGAATACAATGAGCAGTTCTTC.

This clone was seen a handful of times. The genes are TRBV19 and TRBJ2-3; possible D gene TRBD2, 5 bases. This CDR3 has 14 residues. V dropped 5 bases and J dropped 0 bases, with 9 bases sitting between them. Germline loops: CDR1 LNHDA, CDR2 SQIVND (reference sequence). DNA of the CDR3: TGTGCCAGTAGTTTGGCGGGTAGCACAGATACGCAGTATTTT. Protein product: CASSLAGSTDTQYF.

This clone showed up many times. The CDR3 DNA sequence: TGTGCCAGTAGTCAAGAAAATTACAGGGGACAGCAGCCCCAGCATTTT. Its protein is CASSQENYRGQQPQHF. This chain joins TRBV19 and TRBJ1-5; 7 nucleotides agree with TRBD1. The trim removed 5 bases at V and 7 bases at J, leaving 14 bases unmatched. Germline assignment: CDR1 LNHDA and CDR2 SQIVND (reference sequence). The CDR3 spans 16 residues.

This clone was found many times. The CDR3, as DNA: TGTGCCAGCAGTTTAAGCGGGGTGACGGACTATGGCTACACCTTC. Protein: CASSLSGVTDYGYTF. V and J are TRBV28 and TRBJ1-2; no clear D. This CDR3 spans 15 amino acids. V was clipped by 2 bases and J by 3 bases, with 13 bases between them. The germline V gene has CDR1 MDHEN and CDR2 SYDVKM.

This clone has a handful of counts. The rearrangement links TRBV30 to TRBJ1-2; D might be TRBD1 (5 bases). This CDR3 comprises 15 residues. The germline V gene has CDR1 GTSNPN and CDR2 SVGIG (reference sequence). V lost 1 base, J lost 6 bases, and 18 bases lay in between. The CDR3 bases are TGTGCCTGGAGTGAATATGACAGCCCCCCCAATGGCTACACCTTC. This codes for CAWSEYDSPPNGYTF.

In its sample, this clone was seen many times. The CDR3 bases are TGTGCCAGCATTCTCCAGGGGGCTTTCTTT. This translates into CASILQGAFF. The V gene is TRBV6-5, the J gene TRBJ1-1; a weak D match, TRBD1 (6 bases). The length of the CDR3 is 10 residues. Germline V CDR1 and CDR2: MNHEY, SVGAGI. Deletions cut 7 bases from V and 11 bases from J, with 11 bases between.

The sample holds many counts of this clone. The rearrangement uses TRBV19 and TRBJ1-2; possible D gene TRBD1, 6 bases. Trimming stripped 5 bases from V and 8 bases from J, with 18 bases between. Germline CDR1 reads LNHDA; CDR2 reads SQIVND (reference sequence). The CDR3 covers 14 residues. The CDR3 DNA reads TGTGCCAGTAGTTTTACCGGGGGGGCCGGGGGCTACACCTTC. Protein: CASSFTGGAGGYTF.

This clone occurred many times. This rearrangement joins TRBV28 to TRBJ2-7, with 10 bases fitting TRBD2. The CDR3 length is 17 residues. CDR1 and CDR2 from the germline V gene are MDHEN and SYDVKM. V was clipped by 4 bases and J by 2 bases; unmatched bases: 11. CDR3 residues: CASSSPTSGILPYEQYF. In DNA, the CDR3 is TGTGCCAGCAGTTCTCCAACTAGCGGGATATTGCCCTACGAGCAGTACTTC. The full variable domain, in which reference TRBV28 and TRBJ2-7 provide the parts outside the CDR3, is DVKVTQSSRYLVKRTGEKVFLECVQDMDHENMFWYRQDPGLGLRLIYFSYDVKMKEKGDIPEGYSVSREKKERFSLILESASTNQTSMYLCASSSPTSGILPYEQYFGPGTRLTVT.